The clone carrying this T cell receptor beta chain was seen at least ten times. Antigen: not known. The sample belongs to a study of neurological immune-mediated disorders. Trimming took off 2 bases at V and 5 bases at J, with 12 bases between the two ends. Looked up from germline, CDR1 is MNHNY and CDR2 is SVGAGI (reference sequence). The CDR3 totals 14 residues. Findings and caveats of the study: Across subjects, expanded clones had no CDR3 amino acid sequences in common, pointing to private repertoires in all groups.

cDNA synthesis was performed by 5'RACE with 10-nucleotide random UMIs. TCRdb processed the 5' RACE reads anew with MiXCR; each CDR3 protein has one entry. This table has approximately 87,000 distinct CDR3 sequences, over 12% appearing once. The chain uses TRBV6-6 and TRBJ1-2; possible D gene TRBD1, 5 bases. Sequenced sample: PBMCs. The sequence derives from a woman aged 50 to 60 in good health. The CDR3 spells CASSYGQGRYGYTF. DNA for the CDR3: TGTGCCAGCAGTTACGGGCAGGGAAGGTATGGCTACACCTTC.